This record looks at one T cell receptor (beta chain) sequence and its context. No antigen is known for it. This entry is derived from a study of Ad26.COV2.S vaccination and SARS-CoV-2 variants. Study-wide results and caveats: CD8+ and CD4+ T cells specific for spike reportedly responded with substantial breadth after vaccination. Measurements of TCR breadth and depth may have given underestimates of the total T cell responses.

Germline lookup yields CDR1 MNHEY and CDR2 SVGEGT. V dropped 7 bases and J dropped 4 bases, with 17 bases sitting between them. This CDR3 spans 15 amino acids. Treatment meaning: 15 to 20 received Ad26.COV2.S at low or high dose, single or two shots; about 5 received placebo; per-sample allocation not given. Sampling took place 63 days after the first vaccine or placebo injection. Profiled with immunoSEQ multiplex PCR; TCRdb holds only in-frame clones, not every one. There are around 300,000 clones in the sample; 88% occur only once, and 6.4% lies in the top ten. This sequence joins TRBV6-2 or TRBV6-3 and TRBJ2-1, with D hard to call. Here the sequenced sample was peripheral blood, taken in a trial of Ad26.COV2.S vaccine versus placebo. This TCR derives from a person aged 18-65 years who received the Ad26.COV2.S COVID-19 vaccine or a placebo. The CDR3 DNA follows: TGTGCCAGCACTTTCTCCCGTTCCCCTTACAATGAGCAGTTCTTC. Its protein is CASTFSRSPYNEQFF.